This T cell receptor beta chain appears in the sequencing data of a study of T cell repertoires in cytomegalovirus infection (dated by TCRdb to between 2018 and 2021). For the study in its entirety: Because public TCR beta signatures pointed to carriage of CMV infection together with the matching HLA type, the HLA type of each donor mattered for the analysis. Points the paper makes about the study in general: In both this cohort and an independent cohort of over 350 donors, the cumulative frequency of public TCR beta family members distinguished carriers of CMV infection plus the relevant HLA type. The ex vivo response was dominated by HLA-C-restricted CMV-specific TCR beta clonotypes, and the single most frequent clonotype in two of eight donors was supplied by these HLA-C-restricted clonotypes.

The sequencer was an Illumina HiSeq 1500. Clones were called with MiXCR by TCRdb after fastp trimmed the public reads at Q25, and only in-frame beta chains were retained. One record per CDR3 amino acid sequence lists the most common genes and DNA. Recorded for this sample are under 90,000 distinct CDR3 sequences; approximately 22% of them occurred a single time. Roughly 79% of the sample rests with the top ten. The table lists this clonotype with many counts. Which antigen it targets is not known. The input lacks base qualities; no much larger clone sits a single base away. V is pruned by 4 bases and J by 1 base, leaving 8 bases of the junction without a gene match. CDR3 length: 16 amino acids, cysteine to phenylalanine. Only the CDR3 region is kept as DNA, spanning 48 bases read in frame from base 1. Via the germline V gene, CDR1 is SGHTA and CDR2 FQGNSA.

The V and J genes are TRBV7-2 and TRBJ2-3; 7 middle bases align to TRBD1. The source material was PBMCs, sequenced either directly or after in vitro stimulation (not recorded which). The TCR comes from a human donor in good health (CMV status not recorded). Some clones in this sample may be carry-over from other donors' samples. CDR3 sequence: CASSWGQGVGTDTQYF. The DNA sequence is as follows: TGTGCCAGCAGCTGGGGGCAGGGGGTCGGCACAGATACGCAGTATTTT. The CDR3, completed at both ends by the reference TRBV7-2 and TRBJ2-3 genes, gives the full variable domain GAGVSQSPSNKVTEKGKDVELRCDPISGHTALYWYRQSLGQGLEFLIYFQGNSAPDKSGLPSDRFSAERTGGSVSTLTIQRTQQEDSAVYLCASSWGQGVGTDTQYFGPGTRLTVL.